The 9 T cell receptor beta chains below were found in one sample sequenced in a study of vaccination effects on CD4 cells after COVID-19. These receptors have no known antigen. Libraries were prepared by immunoSEQ multiplex PCR; TCRdb keeps only in-frame clonotypes and omits some of them. The table has 35,000 to 55,000 clones, approximately 72% seen once. Following a roughly 11-day culture, CD4+ T cells were purified. All study participants received two doses of BNT162b2 or mRNA-1273 vaccine. The source material was CD4+ T cells from PBMCs cultured without peptide, sampled after COVID-19 vaccination. These receptors were collected from a human donor who received a COVID-19 vaccine.

The V and J genes are TRBV7-8 and TRBJ2-3; a possible D gene is TRBD1 (6 bases). The ends were cut back, 4 bases at V and 8 bases at J, with 13 bases in the middle. Germline V gene sequence: CDR1 SGHVS, CDR2 FQNEAQ. The CDR3 spans 13 residues. The CDR3 loop reads CASSSGTYITQYF. CDR3 DNA sequence: TGTGCCAGCAGCTCTGGGACATATATTACGCAGTATTTT.

This clone was seen once. The CDR3 DNA is TGCGCCAGCAGCGGGGCTTCAGGGGGAGGAGGTCCCTACGAGCAGTACTTC. Amino acids: CASSGASGGGGPYEQYF. The chain carries TRBV5-1 and TRBJ2-7; possibly TRBD1 for D (7 bases). This CDR3 contains 17 residues. The germline CDR1 and CDR2 sequences are SGHRS and YFSETQ. V was shortened by 4 bases and J by 2 bases, with 22 bases between the two germline ends.

The gene calls are TRBV30 and TRBJ1-6; TRBD1 aligns across 7 bases. CDR1 is GTSNPN, CDR2 SVGIG, per germline (reference sequence). The CDR3 length is 15 residues. V gave up 2 bases and J gave up 7 bases; unmatched junction bases: 8. As DNA, the CDR3 is TGTGCCTGGAGTCGCAACAGGGGTAGGAATTCACCCCTCCACTTT. Its translation: CAWSRNRGRNSPLHF.

The table lists this clone with a count of one. The chain combines TRBV9 with TRBJ2-1; 8 bases match TRBD2. This CDR3 has 15 residues. Germline V gene sequence: CDR1 SGDLS, CDR2 YYNGEE. The junction had 2 bases not matched to a gene; V was cut back by 0 bases and J by 3 bases. CDR3 DNA: TGTGCCAGCAGCGTAGGGAGCGGGAGCTACAATGAGCAGTTCTTC. Amino acid sequence: CASSVGSGSYNEQFF.

J is TRBJ2-3 and V is TRBV5-8; weak D call: TRBD1 (5 bases). Germline V CDR1 and CDR2: SGHTS, YDEGEE. The CDR3 extends over 16 amino acids. Trimming cost V 4 bases and J 2 bases, with 17 bases left between them. The CDR3 DNA follows: TGTGCCAGCAGCCGGACAAGGGGCGATATCACAGATACGCAGTATTTT. It yields the protein CASSRTRGDITDTQYF.

V usage is TRBV7-7 and J usage is TRBJ2-5; no definite D call. The length of the CDR3 is 16 residues. V gave up 5 bases and J gave up 3 bases, with 19 bases separating them. Germline V gene lookup returns CDR1 SSHAT and CDR2 FNYEAQ (reference sequence). The CDR3: CASSVGRKVLEETQYF. CDR3 coding DNA: TGTGCCAGCAGCGTGGGCCGTAAGGTACTTGAAGAGACCCAGTACTTC. The full variable domain, with the rest looked up from reference TRBV7-7 and TRBJ2-5, is GAGVSQSPRYKVTKRGQDVTLRCDPISSHATLYWYQQALGQGPEFLTYFNYEAQPDKSGLPSDRFSAERPEGSISTLTIQRTEQRDSAMYRCASSVGRKVLEETQYFGPGTRLLVL.

This chain uses TRBV5-1 with TRBJ2-1, with TRBD1 matching over 9 bases. V shed 4 bases and J 8 bases; nucleotides not matched to a gene: 7. The V gene's germline CDR1 is SGHRS and CDR2 YFSETQ. The length of the CDR3 is 14 residues. The CDR3 region has the DNA TGCGCCAGCAGCCCGGACAGGGGTAGATATGAGCAGTTCTTC. This encodes CASSPDRGRYEQFF. Filled out from reference TRBV5-1 and TRBJ2-1, the complete variable domain reads KAGVTQTPRYLIKTRGQQVTLSCSPISGHRSVSWYQQTPGQGLQFLFEYFSETQRNKGNFPGRFSGRQFSNSRSEMNVSTLELGDSALYLCASSPDRGRYEQFFGPGTRLTVL.

The V gene is TRBV7-8, the J gene TRBJ2-4, with TRBD1 matching over 8 bases. The V gene end was trimmed by 5 bases and the J gene end by 8 bases; junction bases not matched to a gene: 8. The V gene's germline CDR1 is SGHVS and CDR2 FQNEAQ. The CDR3 runs to 14 residues. CDR3 sequence (DNA): TGTGCCAGCAGCCGACAGGGGATGGTGGACATTCAGTACTTC. It is translated as CASSRQGMVDIQYF.

The chain joins TRBV6-5 to TRBJ1-4; D ambiguous. The CDR3 totals 15 residues. Germline CDR1 reads MNHEY; CDR2 reads SVGAGI. The V gene lost 4 bases and the J gene lost 0 bases, with 9 bases spanning the gap. The CDR3, as DNA: TGTGCCAGCAGTTCCTCCTGGTCAACTAATGAAAAACTGTTTTTT. It translates to CASSSSWSTNEKLFF.